These 27 T cell receptor beta chains share one sample of origin, sequenced in a study of CD8+ T cells in alopecia areata. Once RNA had been extracted, it was reverse transcribed into cDNA to act as the sequencing template. Produced via immunoSEQ multiplex PCR; TCRdb's table is partial and in-frame only. The sample gives under 250,000 clones, 50% to 65% of which show up once; around 0.44% is in the top ten. The source material was CD4+ T cells sorted from blood, sampled at week 0. Source of these receptors: a human donor with alopecia areata.

The chain combines TRBV7-2 with TRBJ2-2, with D possibly matching TRBD1 (6 bases). CDR1 SGHTA and CDR2 FQGNSA come from the germline V gene. V was pared by 11 bases and J by 2 bases, with 21 bases between. The CDR3 consists of 16 residues. CDR3 region: CARGPQGLLNTGELFF. The CDR3, as DNA: TGTGCCCGCGGCCCGCAGGGGCTATTAAACACCGGGGAGCTGTTTTTT. Based on the CDR3 plus reference TRBV7-2 and TRBJ2-2, the full variable domain is GAGVSQSPSNKVTEKGKDVELRCDPISGHTALYWYRQSLGQGLEFLIYFQGNSAPDKSGLPSDRFSAERTGGSVSTLTIQRTQQEDSAVYLCARGPQGLLNTGELFFGEGSRLTVL.

This clone occurred a few times. The genes are TRBV7-9 and TRBJ2-1, with 14 bases identical to TRBD2. The length of the CDR3 is 15 residues. With 5 bases clipped from V and 14 bases from J, the junction kept 11 bases outside the gene matches. Per germline, CDR1 SEHNR and CDR2 FQNEAQ (reference sequence). The CDR3 region has the DNA TGTGCCAGCAGCCCGGGACTAGCGGGAGTCACTTCCGAGTTCTTC. This codes for CASSPGLAGVTSEFF. The entire variable domain, with the rest obtained from reference TRBV7-9 and TRBJ2-1, is as follows: DTGVSQNPRHKITKRGQNVTFRCDPISEHNRLYWYRQTLGQGPEFLTYFQNEAQLEKSRLLSDRFSAERPKGSFSTLEIQRTEQGDSAMYLCASSPGLAGVTSEFFGPGTRLTVL.

This clone was counted a few times. The chain recombines TRBV9 with TRBJ2-1, with D possibly matching TRBD1 (5 bases). V lost 4 bases and J lost 2, with 13 bases in between. The CDR3 has 15 amino acids. Germline assignment: CDR1 SGDLS and CDR2 YYNGEE. This CDR3 is CASSRGGSPYNEQFF. CDR3 DNA sequence: TGTGCCAGCAGCAGGGGCGGCTCGCCCTACAATGAGCAGTTCTTC. Full variable domain (remainder filled in from reference TRBV9 and TRBJ2-1): DSGVTQTPKHLITATGQRVTLRCSPRSGDLSVYWYQQSLDQGLQFLIQYYNGEERAKGNILERFSAQQFPDLHSELNLSSLELGDSALYFCASSRGGSPYNEQFFGPGTRLTVL.

The gene calls are TRBV29-1 and TRBJ2-7; the match to TRBD1 covers 7 bases. Germline V CDR1 and CDR2: SQVTM, ANQGSEA. V lost 8 bases and J lost 1; bases outside the gene matches: 5. The CDR3 has 12 amino acids. CDR3 sequence: CSTRDSSYEQYF. Written as DNA, the CDR3 is TGCAGCACAAGGGACAGTTCCTACGAGCAGTACTTC.

Written as DNA, the CDR3 is TGTGCCAGCAGCTTAGTCGGGAGTAGCTCCTACAATGAGCAGTTCTTC. It translates to CASSLVGSSSYNEQFF. The chain is built from TRBV7-9 and TRBJ2-1, with D perhaps TRBD2 (6 bases). Per germline, CDR1 SEHNR and CDR2 FQNEAQ (reference sequence). This CDR3 has 16 amino acids. V was shortened by 1 base and J by 0 bases, with 10 bases between the two germline ends.

The chain is built from TRBV6-5 and TRBJ1-1; the match to TRBD1 covers 12 bases. The CDR3 spans 15 residues. The V and J ends lost 6 bases and 5 bases, in that order; junction bases with no gene match: 7. Germline CDR1 is MNHEY and CDR2 is SVGAGI. CDR3 sequence: CASRGTGGRITEAFF. DNA of the CDR3: TGTGCCAGCAGAGGGACAGGGGGCAGAATAACTGAAGCTTTCTTT.

The chain uses TRBV30 and TRBJ2-1; 7 bases align to TRBD2. The ends lost 8 bases at V and 3 bases at J; junction bases unmatched: 7. CDR3 size: 13 residues. CDR1 GTSNPN and CDR2 SVGIG come from the germline V gene (reference sequence). CDR3 nucleotides: TGTGCCAGGACCCTAGCGGACTACAATGAGCAGTTCTTC. This sequence encodes CARTLADYNEQFF.

This clone occurred a few times. The identical CDR3 is also encoded by other nucleotide sequences in the sample. The genes are TRBV15 and TRBJ1-4; D gene unclear. V lost 8 bases, J lost 1 base, and 8 bases lay in between. Per the germline V gene, CDR1 is LNHNV and CDR2 is YYDKDF (reference sequence). The CDR3 totals 13 residues. CDR3 nucleotide sequence: TGTGCCACCTCCCGGGTAACTAATGAAAAACTGTTTTTT. It translates to CATSRVTNEKLFF.

The chain links TRBV30 to TRBJ2-7; tentative D call: TRBD2 (5 bases). The germline V gene has CDR1 GTSNPN and CDR2 SVGIG (reference sequence). V lost 4 bases and J lost 5, with 12 bases in between. The CDR3 totals 12 residues. The CDR3 here is CAWNGEIDEQYF. The DNA of the CDR3 is TGTGCCTGGAACGGGGAGATCGACGAGCAGTACTTC.

The rearrangement uses TRBV4-1 and TRBJ1-1; 8 nucleotides line up with TRBD1. CDR1 is MGHRA, CDR2 YSYEKL, per germline. This CDR3 has 16 amino acids. V shed 1 base, J shed 1 base, and the junction held 5 bases outside the gene matches. CDR3 in DNA: TGCGCCAGCAGCCAAGTAGGACAGGGCGAGAACACTGAAGCTTTCTTT. Translated: CASSQVGQGENTEAFF.

This chain links TRBV6-5 with TRBJ1-1; D may be TRBD1 (5 bases). Germline V gene data show CDR1 as MNHEY and CDR2 as SVGAGI. With 4 bases removed from V and 7 bases from J, the gap between germline ends came to 10 bases. The CDR3 is 12 amino acids. The DNA of the CDR3 is TGTGCCAGCAGTTCACAGGTTTTTGAAGCTTTCTTT. The encoded protein is CASSSQVFEAFF.

This chain uses TRBV30 with TRBJ2-2, with 10 bases matching TRBD2. Trimming cost V 3 bases and J 4 bases; bases outside gene matches: 8. The length of the CDR3 is 16 residues. CDR1 is GTSNPN, CDR2 SVGIG, per germline (reference sequence). CDR3 region: CAWSLGLAGVTGELFF. The CDR3 DNA sequence: TGTGCCTGGAGCCTTGGGCTAGCGGGAGTCACCGGGGAGCTGTTTTTT. The whole variable domain, filled in from reference TRBV30 and TRBJ2-2, reads SQTIHQWPATLVQPVGSPLSLECTVEGTSNPNLYWYRQAAGRGLQLLFYSVGIGQISSEVPQNLSASRPQDRQFILSSKKLLLSDSGFYLCAWSLGLAGVTGELFFGEGSRLTVL.

The chain carries TRBV6-5 and TRBJ1-5; the D gene is possibly TRBD1 (5 bases). V lost 6 bases and J lost 5, with 8 bases in between. CDR1 MNHEY and CDR2 SVGAGI come from the germline V gene. The CDR3 consists of 12 residues. DNA of the CDR3: TGTGCCAGCAGGGCGGGGGATCAGCCCCAGCATTTT. As protein: CASRAGDQPQHF.

The rearrangement joins TRBV9 to TRBJ2-5; D may be TRBD1 (5 bases). This CDR3 spans 15 amino acids. Per the germline V gene, CDR1 is SGDLS and CDR2 is YYNGEE. V was clipped by 0 bases and J by 4 bases, with 13 bases between them. The CDR3 DNA follows: TGTGCCAGCAGCGTAGGAACGCCAGGGATAGAGACCCAGTACTTC. This sequence encodes CASSVGTPGIETQYF.

The gene calls are TRBV27 and TRBJ1-6, with 7 nucleotides matching TRBD1. The CDR3 is 15 amino acids. Germline V CDR1 and CDR2: MNHEY, SMNVEV (reference sequence). V trimming: 3 bases; J trimming: 12 bases; junction bases outside the gene matches: 11. The CDR3 reads CASSLAGQAGIPLHF. In DNA, the CDR3 is TGTGCCAGCAGTTTGGCCGGACAGGCGGGTATACCCCTCCACTTT.

This clone appeared a few times. This sequence joins TRBV4-1 and TRBJ2-3, with 10 nucleotides matching TRBD2. CDR1 is MGHRA and CDR2 is YSYEKL in the germline V gene. CDR3 length: 20 residues. Trimming took 2 bases from V and 4 from J; bases not matched to a gene: 18. The CDR3: CASSQPRGSGRAWVADTQYF. CDR3 nucleotide sequence: TGCGCCAGCAGCCAACCCCGAGGGAGCGGGAGGGCCTGGGTCGCAGATACGCAGTATTTT.

This clone was picked up a small number of times. Other DNA sequences in the sample encode the same CDR3. The chain has TRBV9 and TRBJ2-5; TRBD2 aligns across 13 bases. Germline CDR1 reads SGDLS; CDR2 reads YYNGEE. The V segment lost 4 bases and the J segment 3 bases; nucleotides outside the gene matches: 3. The CDR3 runs 15 residues. This chain's CDR3 is CASSPGLAGKETQYF. The CDR3 bases are TGTGCCAGCAGCCCGGGACTAGCGGGAAAAGAGACCCAGTACTTC.

The chain recombines TRBV6-1 with TRBJ1-1; TRBD1 might be the D (5 bases). V lost 7 bases and J lost 2, with 14 bases in between. The CDR3 length is 14 residues. CDR1 and CDR2 from the germline V gene are MNHNS and SASEGT. This CDR3 is CASTEGTDNTEAFF. CDR3 nucleotide sequence: TGTGCCAGCACCGAAGGGACGGACAACACTGAAGCTTTCTTT.

V usage is TRBV25-1 and J usage is TRBJ1-4, with 11 bases that match TRBD1. The CDR3 has 13 residues. The germline gives CDR1 MGHDK, CDR2 SYGVNS. J gave up 7 bases and V 8 bases, and 3 bases lay outside the gene matches. The CDR3 DNA is TGTGCCAGCGGACAGGGGGCTATTGAAAAACTGTTTTTT. As protein: CASGQGAIEKLFF.

The rearrangement links TRBV30 to TRBJ2-1; D remains ambiguous. Per germline, CDR1 GTSNPN and CDR2 SVGIG (reference sequence). This CDR3 region has 11 residues. V was clipped by 4 bases and J by 9 bases, with 10 bases between them. The CDR3 reads CAWTFTGEQFF. Here the CDR3 DNA reads TGTGCCTGGACCTTCACGGGTGAGCAGTTCTTC.

The gene calls are TRBV5-1 and TRBJ2-7, with D tentatively TRBD2 (6 bases). In germline, CDR1 is SGHRS, CDR2 YFSETQ. Trimming took off 1 base at V and 3 bases at J, with 11 bases between the two ends. CDR3 length: 14 residues. CDR3 nucleotide sequence: TGCGCCAGCAGCTTGTTAGCGGAGGACTACGAGCAGTACTTC. Translated, it gives CASSLLAEDYEQYF.

This clone was observed a handful of times. The chain has TRBV18 and TRBJ2-5; 9 nucleotides agree with TRBD2. The length of the CDR3 is 15 residues. Germline loops: CDR1 KGHSH, CDR2 LQKENI. With V trimmed by 4 bases and J by 4 bases, 7 bases remained unmatched. CDR3 DNA: TGTGCCAGCTCACAGAATAGCGGGAGTGGAGAGACCCAGTACTTC. Translating it yields CASSQNSGSGETQYF.

This clone was recorded only once. The chain links TRBV30 to TRBJ1-5; tentative D call: TRBD1 (5 bases). Trimming cost V 0 bases and J 7 bases, with 10 bases left between them. The CDR3 spans 13 residues. Germline CDR1 GTSNPN, CDR2 SVGIG (reference sequence). CDR3 nucleotide sequence: TGTGCCTGGAGTGTATCAGGGCTACAGCCCCAGCATTTT. This sequence encodes CAWSVSGLQPQHF.

The chain uses TRBV7-3 and TRBJ1-1, with D possibly being TRBD1 (5 bases). The V gene's germline CDR1 is SGHTA and CDR2 FQGTGA. The germline V and J ends were trimmed by 1 base and 2 bases, with 11 bases remaining between them. CDR3 length: 15 amino acids. CDR3 loop: CASSLNGGTNTEAFF. The CDR3 DNA reads as TGTGCCAGCAGCTTAAATGGGGGAACAAACACTGAAGCTTTCTTT.

This chain joins TRBV5-1 and TRBJ2-5; D might be TRBD2 (6 bases). CDR1 and CDR2 from the germline V gene are SGHRS and YFSETQ. The CDR3 consists of 16 residues. The V and J ends lost 0 bases and 3 bases respectively, with 15 bases between them. The CDR3 reads CASSLDVGGSEETQYF. DNA for the CDR3: TGCGCCAGCAGCTTGGATGTGGGAGGCTCGGAAGAGACCCAGTACTTC.

J is TRBJ2-7 and V is TRBV30; D not resolved. Germline CDR1 reads GTSNPN; CDR2 reads SVGIG (reference sequence). The V end was cut by 3 bases, the J end by 7 bases, with 10 bases between. The CDR3 totals 11 residues. CDR3 sequence reads: CAWRSDREQYF. CDR3 in DNA: TGTGCCTGGAGGTCAGATCGAGAGCAGTACTTC.

The chain uses TRBV9 and TRBJ1-5; D is undetermined. V was cut by 2 bases and J by 9 bases, with 15 bases left in between. CDR3 length equals 14 residues. From germline, CDR1 is SGDLS and CDR2 YYNGEE. CDR3 nucleotides: TGTGCCAGCAGCGTCGGGGAGGGCCTATCGCCCCAGCATTTT. This sequence encodes CASSVGEGLSPQHF.